The sequence of this TCR beta chain was determined in a study of regulatory T cells in long-lasting Graves disease (dated by TCRdb to the early 2020s). Looking at the study overall: In the newly diagnosed Graves' disease group, patients had been taking antithyroid drugs for less than 3 months. Persistent Graves' disease patients were compared with newly diagnosed Graves' disease patients by peripheral blood TCR sequencing and RNA sequencing. The study was registered as a clinical trial and conducted in China. A total of around 33 samples were covered by TCR sequencing, comprising around 13 persistent and 20 or so newly diagnosed Graves' disease patients. Study-level results and caveats: TRBV28, TRBJ1-2 and TRBJ2-5 were preferentially used in persistent disease, while TRBV20-1 and TRBJ2-1 were favored in newly diagnosed disease. Peripheral blood alone was examined, since thyroid tissue, which constituted the primary lesion, could not be accessed. The small sample size was acknowledged by the authors as a limitation that may reduce accuracy. Patients with persistent disease shared more public clonotypes (about 2,700) than newly diagnosed patients did (966). Only the TCR beta chain was sequenced and analyzed. Lower TCR Shannon entropy and fewer highly expanded clones were observed in persistent Graves' disease patients than in newly diagnosed patients, which suggested clonal expansion.

Sample time point, as interpreted from the label and publication: newly diagnosed GD, antithyroid drugs for less than 3 months. For both TCR sequencing and RNA sequencing, RNA was extracted from PBMCs in TRIzol. Graves' disease was diagnosed according to American Thyroid Association guidelines. The patients came from an endocrinology department in Xi'an, China. Each patient gave roughly 10 milliliters of peripheral blood, collected in an EDTA anticoagulant tube. Ficoll Paque Plus density gradient separation was used to isolate PBMCs, and no further T cell sorting was performed. An Agilent 2100 Bioanalyzer and agarose gel were used to assess RNA quality, and a NanoDrop 2000 was used to measure RNA concentration. Inclusive of the bounding cysteine and phenylalanine, the CDR3 is 14 residues long. Only the CDR3 part of the read is kept: 42 bases, read in frame from the first base. V lost 3 bases and J lost 6 bases; the stretch between them is 14 bases long. Based on the germline V gene, the CDR1 and CDR2 sequences are KGHSH and LQKENI.

This clonotype was seen a handful of times. Its antigen target is currently unknown. There are no base qualities to consult, and no much larger clone falls within one base. Receptor amplification or capture employed multiplex PCR. TCRdb names Illumina HiSeq 4000 as the instrument used. TCR beta libraries were built with iRepertoire HTBI primers and Arm-PCR amplification of CDR3 regions. Before sequencing, the PCR products went through gel purification. As for the original processing: A total of fewer than 65 TRBV and some 15 TRBJ segments were identified across samples and were used for gene usage analysis of CDR3 amino acid clonotypes. COPE and FqMerger were used to merge filtered high-quality paired reads into contigs. BLAST was used to align contigs to IMGT TRBV, TRBD and TRBJ reference genes, and CDR3 was defined according to IMGT. Highly expanded clones were defined as clonotypes with a frequency above 0.1%. Repertoire diversity was measured by Shannon entropy, and V-J evenness by the Gini coefficient. Public clonotypes were defined as clonotypes shared by more than one individual. TCRdb reran the public reads through fastp at Q25 and MiXCR, keeping productive beta chains. Entries are consolidated by CDR3 protein sequence, retaining the most common genes and DNA. What appears here as the V and J calls and clone size reflects TCRdb's work, not the paper's. The sample includes roughly 500,000 distinct CDR3 sequences, with 13% observed a single time. The ten largest clonotypes hold under 10% of the sample.

These same records also appear under a second study, on T cells in Graves' hyperthyroidism and ophthalmopathy. The second study's authors report: A patient counted as having stable Graves' hyperthyroidism if no progression to ophthalmopathy occurred over 18 months of follow-up. Hyperthyroidism patients were newly diagnosed, had a disease duration of under 2 months, and were aged 18 to 65 years. The study excluded patients with uncontrolled infections, other autoimmune diseases, pregnancy or lactation. Diagnoses were based on clinical symptoms, serum thyroxine and TRAb, thyroid ultrasound and orbital computed tomography. For the first round of RT-PCR on the TCR CDR3, the HTBI primer set was used together with the Qiagen OneStep RT-PCR kit. Most expanded thyroid clonotypes (frequency above 0.001) were also detected in blood, suggesting blood repertoires may reflect thyroid immune responses. Ophthalmopathy was separated from stable hyperthyroidism by a 13 V-J signature model, with over 85% sensitivity and about 81% specificity obtained in cross-validation and 80%/75% obtained in testing. In validation, progression to ophthalmopathy was predicted by the model with approximately 67% sensitivity and roughly 72% specificity, a median of approximately 7.1 months before onset. To identify distinguishing TCR V-J signatures, a discovery cohort of around 98 patients was used, comprising some 45 with Graves' ophthalmopathy and 57 with stable Graves' hyperthyroidism. An independent validation cohort of under 20 hyperthyroidism patients and approximately 16 patients who later progressed to ophthalmopathy tested prospective prediction of ophthalmopathy. The 75 to 100 discovery patients were divided at random into training and test sets in a 7:3 ratio. In addition, the study compared T-cell repertoires in thyroid tissue and in blood from roughly 6 Graves' hyperthyroidism patients. Once sampling was done, hyperthyroidism patients were given methimazole at a starting dose of 30 mg daily, whereas ophthalmopathy patients were given high-dose intravenous methylprednisolone. Libraries were constructed in a second round of multiplex PCR, after which size selection and purification were carried out. Sequencing of the libraries was done on an Illumina HiSeq2000 using paired-end 100 bp reads. Raw data were processed with SOAPnuke, discarding reads with adapters, uncalled bases, mean Phred below 15, or no exact constant-primer or identifier match. High-quality paired reads were merged with COPE v1.2.5, and unique nucleotide sequences were defined as clonotypes. MiTCR v1.1 was used to align the clonotypes against IMGT TRBV, TRBD and TRBJ reference segments. The analysis included only V-J combinations with a frequency above 0.0001, which together covered 99% to 99.2% of the repertoires. The TCS score was defined as the ratio of F50 (clonal expansion) to E x V (chaos), calculated using BLOSUM62-based TCRdist between CDR3 peptides within each V-J. Welch's t-statistics and random forest reduced around 510 V-J features to roughly 13, which were used in a naive Bayes classifier (R e1071). No statistical method was used to fix the sample size in advance, and group allocation was not hidden from the investigators. The paper reports TCR Vbeta CDR3 sequencing of approximately 130 peripheral blood samples: around 41 ophthalmopathy, 70 to 85 hyperthyroidism and 17 progressor patients.

The TCR originated in a man aged 30 to 39 with Graves disease. Donor details come from another sample of the same person, matched by shared clones. The starting material was peripheral blood mononuclear cells (PBMCs), obtained at new diagnosis, from a patient treated with antithyroid drugs. Recombination linked TRBV18 to TRBJ1-2, with TRBD1 tentatively as D gene (5 bases match). The CDR3 in this case is CASSPSREKDGYTF. The nucleotide sequence reads as follows: TGTGCCAGCTCACCGAGCAGGGAGAAGGATGGCTACACCTTC.